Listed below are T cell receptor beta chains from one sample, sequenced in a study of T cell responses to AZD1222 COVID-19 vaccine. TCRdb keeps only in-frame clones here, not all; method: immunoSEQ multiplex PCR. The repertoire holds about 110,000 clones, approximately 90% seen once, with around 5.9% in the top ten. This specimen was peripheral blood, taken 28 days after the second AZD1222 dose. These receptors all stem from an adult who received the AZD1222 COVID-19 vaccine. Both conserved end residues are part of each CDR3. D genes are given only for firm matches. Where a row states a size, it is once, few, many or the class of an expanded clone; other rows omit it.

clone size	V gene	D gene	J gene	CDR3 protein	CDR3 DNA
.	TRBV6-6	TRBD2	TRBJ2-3	CASSPAGSGVSDTQYF	TGTGCCAGCAGTCCCGCGGGTAGCGGGGTATCAGATACGCAGTATTTT
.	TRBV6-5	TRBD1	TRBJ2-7	CASSYEPGGRYEQYF	TGTGCCAGCAGTTACGAGCCAGGGGGTCGGTACGAGCAGTACTTC
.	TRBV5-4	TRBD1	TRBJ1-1	CASSGVQGKNTEAFF	TGTGCCAGCAGCGGAGTACAGGGGAAGAACACTGAAGCTTTCTTT
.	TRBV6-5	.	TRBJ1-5	CASSRERYSNQPQHF	TGTGCCAGCAGTCGAGAGCGGTATAGCAATCAGCCCCAGCATTTT
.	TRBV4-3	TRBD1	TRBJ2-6	CASSQDGQGWLNSGANVLTF	TGCGCCAGCAGCCAAGATGGACAGGGATGGCTTAATTCTGGGGCCAACGTCCTGACTTTC
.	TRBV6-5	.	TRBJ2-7	CASSASPTYDYEQYF	TGTGCCAGCAGCGCGAGCCCGACATATGACTACGAGCAGTACTTC
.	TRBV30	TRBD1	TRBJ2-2	CAWSPGQGHTGELFF	TGTGCCTGGAGTCCGGGACAGGGGCACACCGGGGAGCTGTTTTTT
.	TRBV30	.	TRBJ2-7	CAWGGTYSSYEQYF	TGTGCCTGGGGGGGGACGTACAGCTCCTACGAGCAGTACTTC
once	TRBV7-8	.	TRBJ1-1	CASSRTAGTEAFF	TGTGCCAGCAGCCGGACGGCAGGGACTGAAGCTTTCTTT
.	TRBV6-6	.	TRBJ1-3	CASSQPAAGGDF	TGTGCCAGCAGTCAACCCGCGGCCGGAGGGGATTTT
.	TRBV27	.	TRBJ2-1	CASSSGWVDEQFF	TGTGCCAGCAGTTCCGGGTGGGTGGATGAGCAGTTCTTC
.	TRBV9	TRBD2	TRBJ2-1	CASSATRTSGRGAPYNEQFF	TGTGCCAGCAGCGCGACCAGGACTAGCGGGAGGGGAGCTCCCTACAATGAGCAGTTCTTC
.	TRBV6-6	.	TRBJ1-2	CASRPDRSILNYGYTF	TGTGCCAGCAGACCTGACAGGTCCATACTTAACTATGGCTACACCTTC
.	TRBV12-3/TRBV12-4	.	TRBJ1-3	CASMISGNTIYF	TGTGCCAGCATGATCTCTGGAAACACCATATATTTT
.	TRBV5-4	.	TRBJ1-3	CASSLRSSGNTIYF	TGTGCCAGCAGCTTAAGGAGCTCTGGAAACACCATATATTTT
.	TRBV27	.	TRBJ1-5	CASLARQLNSNQPQHF	TGTGCCAGCCTCGCCCGACAGCTTAATAGCAATCAGCCCCAGCATTTT
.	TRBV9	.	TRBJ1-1	CASSPHRLNTEAFF	TGTGCCAGCAGCCCCCACAGGTTGAACACTGAAGCTTTCTTT
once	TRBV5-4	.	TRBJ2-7	CASSLFQGARLEQYF	TGTGCCAGCAGCTTGTTTCAGGGAGCCCGTCTCGAGCAGTACTTC
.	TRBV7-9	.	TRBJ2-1	CASSRYNEQFF	TGTGCCAGCAGTAGGTACAATGAGCAGTTCTTC
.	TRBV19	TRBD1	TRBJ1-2	CASTIGQGSYTF	TGTGCCAGTACCATTGGACAGGGTAGCTACACCTTC
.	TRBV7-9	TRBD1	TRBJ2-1	CASSLSTGGWDEQFF	TGTGCCAGCAGCTTATCGACAGGGGGCTGGGATGAGCAGTTCTTC
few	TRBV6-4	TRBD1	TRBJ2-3	CASGVAGTGGADTQYF	TGTGCCAGCGGAGTAGCCGGGACAGGGGGCGCAGATACGCAGTATTTT
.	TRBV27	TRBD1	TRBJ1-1	CASSPPQGAGTEAFF	TGTGCCAGCAGTCCGCCACAGGGGGCAGGGACTGAAGCTTTCTTT
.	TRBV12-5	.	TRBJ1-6	CASGFRPLTPGSYNSPLHF	TGTGCTAGTGGTTTTCGGCCCCTAACTCCGGGCTCCTATAATTCACCCCTCCACTTT
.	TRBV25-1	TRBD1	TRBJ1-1	CASSESGQGASEAFF	TGTGCCAGCAGTGAATCTGGACAGGGGGCATCTGAAGCTTTCTTT
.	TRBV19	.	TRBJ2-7	CASSIAGSSYEQYF	TGTGCCAGTAGTATAGCAGGGAGCTCCTACGAGCAGTACTTC
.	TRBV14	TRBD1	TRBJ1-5	CASSRQGYNQPQHF	TGTGCCAGCAGCAGACAGGGGTACAATCAGCCCCAGCATTTT
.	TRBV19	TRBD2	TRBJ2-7	CASSSPSGASSYEQYF	TGTGCCAGTAGTTCCCCTAGCGGGGCCTCATCCTACGAGCAGTACTTC
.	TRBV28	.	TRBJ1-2	CASSLSLGGYTF	TGTGCCAGCAGTTTATCCCTGGGAGGCTACACCTTC
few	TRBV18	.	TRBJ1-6	CASSPDSYNSPLHF	TGTGCCAGCTCACCGGACAGTTATAATTCACCCCTCCACTTT
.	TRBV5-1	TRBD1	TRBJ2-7	CASNPVRQGAYEQYF	TGCGCCAGCAACCCGGTGAGACAGGGCGCCTACGAGCAGTACTTC
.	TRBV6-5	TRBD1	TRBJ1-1	CASSYWTGGTEAFF	TGTGCCAGCAGTTACTGGACAGGGGGCACTGAAGCTTTCTTT
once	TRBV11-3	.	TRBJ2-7	CASSLHGDGSEQYF	TGTGCCAGCAGCCTTCATGGAGACGGCTCCGAGCAGTACTTC
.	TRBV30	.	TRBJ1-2	CAYEQGTNGYTF	TGTGCCTATGAACAGGGAACAAATGGCTACACCTTC
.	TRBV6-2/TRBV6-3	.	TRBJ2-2	CASRPLRASLGELFF	TGTGCCAGCCGCCCCCTAAGAGCGTCGCTGGGGGAGCTGTTTTTT
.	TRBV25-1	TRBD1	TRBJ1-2	CASSGGQSNYGYTF	TGTGCCAGCAGTGGGGGACAGTCTAACTATGGCTACACCTTC
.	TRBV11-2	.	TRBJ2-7	CASSLGVGEQYF	TGTGCCAGCAGCTTAGGTGTCGGCGAGCAGTACTTC
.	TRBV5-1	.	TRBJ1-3	CASSWTASGNTIYF	TGCGCCAGCAGCTGGACGGCCTCTGGAAACACCATATATTTT
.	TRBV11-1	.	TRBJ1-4	CASSFGKSNEKLFF	TGTGCCAGCAGCTTCGGGAAGAGTAATGAAAAACTGTTTTTT
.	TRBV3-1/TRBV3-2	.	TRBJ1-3	CASSQEGESGNTIYF	TGTGCCAGCAGCCAAGAGGGGGAATCTGGAAACACCATATATTTT
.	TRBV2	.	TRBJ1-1	CASKGAGTPNTEAFF	TGTGCCAGCAAGGGTGCCGGGACACCGAACACTGAAGCTTTCTTT
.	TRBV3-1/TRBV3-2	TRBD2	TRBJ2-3	CASSPIAGGATDTQYF	TGTGCCAGCAGCCCTATAGCGGGAGGGGCTACAGATACGCAGTATTTT
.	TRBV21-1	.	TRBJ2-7	CASSKVKDSYEQYF	TGTGCCAGCAGCAAAGTGAAAGACAGCTACGAGCAGTACTTC
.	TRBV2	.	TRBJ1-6	CASRGGSYNSPLHF	TGTGCCAGCAGGGGGGGCTCCTATAATTCACCCCTCCACTTT
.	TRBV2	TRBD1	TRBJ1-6	CASSDQGDDNSPLHF	TGTGCCAGCAGTGACCAGGGGGATGATAATTCACCCCTCCACTTT
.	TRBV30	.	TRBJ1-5	CAWSAGTPVNQPQHF	TGTGCCTGGAGCGCCGGGACACCTGTTAATCAGCCCCAGCATTTT
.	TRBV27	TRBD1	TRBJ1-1	CASNQGARTEAFF	TGTGCCAGCAACCAGGGGGCTCGGACTGAAGCTTTCTTT
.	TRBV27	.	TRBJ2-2	CASRRQGGTGELFF	TGTGCCAGCAGGCGACAGGGAGGCACCGGGGAGCTGTTTTTT
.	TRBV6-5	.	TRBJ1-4	CASSLNGQEEKLFF	TGTGCCAGCAGCCTTAACGGGCAGGAGGAAAAACTGTTTTTT
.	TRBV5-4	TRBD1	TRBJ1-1	CASTPWTGPNTEAFF	TGTGCCAGCACCCCCTGGACAGGCCCGAACACTGAAGCTTTCTTT
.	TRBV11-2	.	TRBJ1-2	CASSLFGGDRGYTF	TGTGCCAGCAGCTTATTTGGGGGAGATCGTGGCTACACCTTC
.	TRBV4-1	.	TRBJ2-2	CASSHFGELFF	TGCGCCAGCAGCCACTTTGGGGAGCTGTTTTTT
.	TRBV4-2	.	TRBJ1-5	CASSQDLGQPQHF	TGTGCCAGCAGCCAAGATTTGGGTCAGCCCCAGCATTTT
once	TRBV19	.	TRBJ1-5	CASIGAGEQPQHF	TGTGCCAGTATCGGGGCAGGGGAACAGCCCCAGCATTTT
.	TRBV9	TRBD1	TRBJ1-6	CASSPGQGAYSYNSPLHF	TGTGCCAGCAGCCCCGGACAGGGGGCTTACTCCTATAATTCACCCCTCCACTTT
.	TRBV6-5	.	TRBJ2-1	CAGPEGVSYNEQFF	TGTGCCGGGCCTGAGGGGGTCTCCTACAATGAGCAGTTCTTC
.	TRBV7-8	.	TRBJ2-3	CASSLPGAGGTDTQYF	TGTGCCAGCAGCTTACCGGGGGCGGGAGGCACAGATACGCAGTATTTT
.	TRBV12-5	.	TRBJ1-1	CASASEKMNTEAFF	TGTGCTAGTGCCTCCGAGAAGATGAACACTGAAGCTTTCTTT
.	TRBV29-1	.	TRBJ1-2	CSVGTAPGYTF	TGCAGCGTTGGGACAGCTCCTGGCTACACCTTC
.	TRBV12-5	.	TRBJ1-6	CASGYEGNNSPLHF	TGTGCTAGTGGGTATGAGGGTAATAATTCACCCCTCCACTTT